This TCR beta chain was recovered during a study of cytotoxic CD8 clonotypes in ibrutinib-treated CLL. TCRdb keeps only in-frame clones here, not all; method: immunoSEQ multiplex PCR. This sample has about 160,000 clones, with more than 80% found just once. The origin of this receptor is a human donor with chronic lymphocytic leukemia. Source: PBMCs, taken after 24 months of ibrutinib treatment.

DNA for the CDR3: TGTGCCAGCAGCTCCATCTCGGCAGGGGGCGGTGAGCAGTTCTTC. Its translation is CASSSISAGGGEQFF. The J gene is TRBJ2-1, the V gene TRBV7-2; 8 nucleotides match TRBD1. In germline, CDR1 is SGHTA, CDR2 FQGNSA. V lost 4 bases to trimming and J lost 9 bases; unmatched junction nucleotides: 11. CDR3 length: 15 amino acids. Filled out from reference TRBV7-2 and TRBJ2-1, the complete variable domain reads GAGVSQSPSNKVTEKGKDVELRCDPISGHTALYWYRQSLGQGLEFLIYFQGNSAPDKSGLPSDRFSAERTGGSVSTLTIQRTQQEDSAVYLCASSSISAGGGEQFFGPGTRLTVL.